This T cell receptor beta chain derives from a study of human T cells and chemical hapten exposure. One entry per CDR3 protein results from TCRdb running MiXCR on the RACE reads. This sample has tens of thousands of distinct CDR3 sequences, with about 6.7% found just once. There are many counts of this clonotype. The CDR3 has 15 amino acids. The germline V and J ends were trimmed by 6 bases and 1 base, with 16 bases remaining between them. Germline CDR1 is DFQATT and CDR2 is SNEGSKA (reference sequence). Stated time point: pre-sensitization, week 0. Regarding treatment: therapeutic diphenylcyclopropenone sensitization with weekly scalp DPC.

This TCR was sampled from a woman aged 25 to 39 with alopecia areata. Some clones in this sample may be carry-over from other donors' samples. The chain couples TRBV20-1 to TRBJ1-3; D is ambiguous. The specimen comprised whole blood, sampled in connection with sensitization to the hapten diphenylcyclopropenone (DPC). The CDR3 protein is CSAPLNSPSGNTIYF. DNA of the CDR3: TGCAGTGCCCCCTTGAATTCACCTTCTGGAAACACCATATATTTT.